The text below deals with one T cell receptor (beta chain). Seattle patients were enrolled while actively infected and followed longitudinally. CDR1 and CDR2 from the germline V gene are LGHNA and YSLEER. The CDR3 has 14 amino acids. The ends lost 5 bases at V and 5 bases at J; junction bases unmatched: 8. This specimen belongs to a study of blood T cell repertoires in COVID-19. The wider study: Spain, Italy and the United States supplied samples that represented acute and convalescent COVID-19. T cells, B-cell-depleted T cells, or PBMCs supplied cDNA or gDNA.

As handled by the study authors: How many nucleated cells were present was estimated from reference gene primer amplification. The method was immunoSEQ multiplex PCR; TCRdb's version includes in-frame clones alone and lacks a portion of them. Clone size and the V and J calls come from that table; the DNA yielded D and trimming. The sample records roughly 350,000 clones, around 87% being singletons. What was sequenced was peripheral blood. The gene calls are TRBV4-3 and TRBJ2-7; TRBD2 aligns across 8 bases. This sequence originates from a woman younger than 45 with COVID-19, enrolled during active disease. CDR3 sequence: CASSTGAGGHEQYF. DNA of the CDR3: TGCGCCAGCAGCACCGGGGCGGGAGGACACGAGCAGTACTTC.